A selection of T cell receptor beta chains follows, all from one sample in a study of CD8+CD57+ T cells in acquired aplastic anemia. TCRdb re-called the reads with MiXCR, one entry per CDR3 protein. Found here are 200,000 to 250,000 distinct CDR3 sequences, 40% to 50% of them singletons; the top ten hold approximately 7.8%. Material: sorted CD4+, CD8+, or CD8+CD57+ T cells (not recorded which) from PBMCs. All receptors come from a human donor with aplastic anemia. The CDR3 runs from the conserved cysteine through the conserved F or W. Fields, in order: CDR3 protein, CDR3 DNA, clone size, D gene, V gene, J gene. The D gene is left open where the match is weak. The listing skips clone size in some rows; elsewhere it reads once, few, many or a size class.

CASGLGYEQFF	TGTGCCAGTGGCCTGGGGTATGAGCAGTTCTTC	NA	NA	TRBV27	TRBJ2-1
CASGPLGTGELFF	TGTGCCAGCGGCCCACTAGGCACCGGGGAGCTGTTTTTT	NA	NA	TRBV7-3	TRBJ2-2
CSATLGGYGYTF	TGCAGTGCTACCCTTGGTGGGTATGGCTACACCTTC	NA	NA	TRBV20-1	TRBJ1-2
CAWAGGNTEAFF	TGTGCCTGGGCTGGGGGGAACACTGAAGCTTTCTTT	many	NA	TRBV30	TRBJ1-1
CASRTSGGRTGELFF	TGTGCCAGCAGGACTAGCGGGGGGAGGACCGGGGAGCTGTTTTTT	many	TRBD2	TRBV6-5	TRBJ2-2
CASSTRLAGGPSTAQYF	TGTGCCAGCAGTACCAGACTAGCGGGAGGACCAAGTACCGCGCAGTACTTC	many	TRBD2	TRBV6-1	TRBJ2-7
CSGGREGAGYGYTF	TGCAGCGGGGGCCGGGAGGGGGCTGGCTATGGCTACACCTTC	many	TRBD1	TRBV29-1	TRBJ1-2
CASSTTTRNTEAFF	TGTGCCAGCAGTACAACGACAAGGAACACTGAAGCTTTCTTT	many	NA	TRBV2	TRBJ1-1
CASSGDGDYGYTF	TGTGCCAGCAGTGGTGACGGCGACTATGGCTACACCTTC	many	NA	TRBV28	TRBJ1-2
CASSQAFTAAGSSYEQYF	TGCGCCAGCAGCCAAGCCTTCACAGCAGCGGGGTCCTCCTACGAGCAGTACTTC	NA	TRBD2	TRBV4-3	TRBJ2-7
CATSTTGWSEAFF	TGTGCCACCAGCACGACAGGGTGGTCTGAAGCTTTCTTT	NA	TRBD1	TRBV15	TRBJ1-1
CATSKSRGGNSEAFF	TGTGCCACCAGCAAGTCAAGGGGCGGGAACTCTGAAGCTTTCTTT	NA	NA	TRBV15	TRBJ1-1
CATSEGRIDRVDNEQFF	TGTGCCACCAGTGAAGGGAGGATAGACAGGGTTGACAATGAGCAGTTCTTC	NA	NA	TRBV24-1	TRBJ2-1
CASSLEHTDTQYF	TGTGCCAGCAGCTTAGAACACACAGATACGCAGTATTTT	NA	NA	TRBV7-2	TRBJ2-3
CASSLAGGREAFF	TGTGCCAGCAGCTTAGCCGGGGGGCGTGAAGCTTTCTTT	NA	NA	TRBV7-6	TRBJ1-1
CASSIGSTEAFF	TGTGCCAGTAGTATAGGGAGCACTGAAGCTTTCTTT	many	NA	TRBV19	TRBJ1-1
CASTQRGRGFSGAVLRAGHF	NA	NA	NA	TRBV19	TRBJ1-5